A single TCR beta chain is shown here with its context. Its antigen is currently not known. No per-base quality is available; no much larger clone lies one base away. Collaborating institutions collected whole blood in K2EDTA tubes following their own protocols. For TCRbeta analysis, collaborators shipped samples in one of three forms: frozen whole blood, isolated PBMCs, or DNA extracted from either of those sample types. This entry is derived from a study of blood T cell repertoires in COVID-19 (TCRdb year 2020). Broadly, across the study: Samples from collaborators originated in the United States, Italy and Spain and spanned both the acute and convalescent phases of COVID-19. The material from the prospective study consisted of cDNA or gDNA derived from T cells, B-cell-depleted T cells, or PBMCs. Deeply sampled blood TCRbeta repertoires from subjects exposed to, actively infected with, or recovered from COVID-19 were included in the dataset. The repertoires were released in a freely available public database meant as a resource for research on the immune response to SARS-CoV-2. Samples were obtained from the ongoing ImmuneRACE study (first 160 participants) and from roughly 1,300 subjects provided by 6 global collaborators. Sample metadata almost always included a de-identified subject ID, COVID-19 status, age in years and sex. Where available, HLA class I and class II types were obtained from metadata supplied by the sample provider rather than from assay-based typing.

CDR1 and CDR2 were assigned from the germline V gene as SGHTA and FQGTGA. V loses 1 base, J loses 7 bases, and the germline ends lie 11 bases apart. The CDR3 runs 15 amino acids, cysteine and phenylalanine included. CDR3 DNA only is kept here, 45 bases in frame from base 1. The immunoSEQ Assay, a bias-controlled multiplex PCR, was used to amplify TCRbeta CDR3 regions from genomic DNA. From the authors' description of their analysis: The number of nucleated cells in each sample was estimated by amplification of reference gene primers within the assay. Sequence reads were collapsed and filtered to measure the absolute abundance of every unique TCRbeta CDR3 rearrangement. For each sample, productive Simpson clonality was calculated as the square root of Simpson's diversity index over productive rearrangements. TCRdb took over this immuneACCESS table, retaining in-frame rearrangements with V and J assigned. Such tables are incomplete; in checked studies, under half of the missing clones stem from an unresolved V gene, and the remainder is unexplained. V, J and clone size derive from that table, while D and trimming were established from the DNA sequence. The sample data list under 150,000 clones, and 70% to 80% of these were observed just once. The leading ten clones occupy roughly 9% of the sample.

The study at large found these results: The amount of clinical and demographic metadata varied by source and participant and was provided uncurated.

This clonotype was sampled from a woman aged 45-59 years with active or convalescent COVID-19. The specimen sequenced was peripheral blood. This receptor chain uses TRBV7-3 and TRBJ1-6; too little of a D gene remains to name it. CDR3 reads: CASSLMGDNNSPLHF. The sequenced DNA: TGTGCCAGCAGCTTAATGGGAGACAACAATTCACCCCTCCACTTT.